This T cell receptor (beta chain) was observed in a study of T cell repertoires in cytomegalovirus infection. Overall study: Both CMV infection and a matching HLA type were indicated by public TCR beta signatures.

CDR3 length equals 15 residues. Germline CDR1 is MDHEN and CDR2 is SYDVKM. The trim removed 6 bases at V and 4 bases at J, leaving 4 bases unmatched. TCRdb recomputed calls from the reads with MiXCR, one row per CDR3 protein. The sample includes 230,000 or so distinct CDR3 sequences, about 18% of them seen just once. As for this clonotype: Its antigen is currently unknown.

Whole-study findings and limits: Identification of carriers of CMV plus the relevant HLA was achieved through cumulative public TCR beta family frequency. HLA-C-restricted CMV clonotypes gave the most frequent clonotype in two of eight donors.

This sequence originates from a human donor in good health (CMV status not recorded). Some clones in this sample may be carry-over from other donors' samples. The V gene is TRBV28, the J gene TRBJ1-5; 12 bases match TRBD1. Sequenced material: CD8+ T cells from PBMCs. CDR3 sequence (DNA): TGTGCCAGCAGGCGGGACAGGGGGCGGAATCAGCCCCAGCATTTT. Its translation is CASRRDRGRNQPQHF.